Presented here are 2 T cell receptor beta chains from one specimen sequenced in a study of blood T cell repertoires in COVID-19. TCRdb's table, derived via immunoSEQ multiplex PCR, lists solely in-frame clones and lacks some. The profile shows some 300,000 clones, about 90% of them singletons. The sample consisted of peripheral blood. These receptors all come from a woman in her forties or fifties with COVID-19, enrolled during active disease.

This chain links TRBV6-6 with TRBJ1-5, with D unclear. The V gene lost 3 bases and the J gene lost 0 bases, with 9 bases spanning the gap. This CDR3 contains 15 residues. Germline V lookup: CDR1 MNHNY, CDR2 SVGAGI (reference sequence). The CDR3 coding sequence is TGTGCCAGCAGTTATAACCCCTATAGCAATCAGCCCCAGCATTTT. Encoded protein: CASSYNPYSNQPQHF.

The rearrangement joins TRBV9 to TRBJ2-7, with 7 bases that match TRBD1. There are 14 residues in the CDR3. J was trimmed by 0 bases and V by 3 bases; bases with no gene match: 3. Germline-derived CDR1 and CDR2 are SGDLS and YYNGEE. The CDR3 sequence: CASSAWDSSYEQYF. CDR3 in DNA: TGTGCCAGCAGCGCTTGGGACAGCTCCTACGAGCAGTACTTC.